This T cell receptor beta chain was identified during a study of CD8+ T cells in alopecia areata. In each case, RNA was isolated and then reverse transcribed into cDNA as the sequencing template. Assay used: immunoSEQ multiplex PCR; TCRdb lists only in-frame clones, some missing. The sample has about 120,000 clones, 55% to 70% seen once; the top ten hold roughly 2.8%. Details on this clone: The antigen is unknown.

Germline-derived CDR1 and CDR2 are GTSNPN and SVGIG (reference sequence). V lost 2 bases, J lost 5 bases, and 13 bases lay in between. This CDR3 is built from 13 residues. Regarding the study as a whole: An increase in clonality over normal scalp was evident in lesional scalp, especially alopecia totalis/universalis.

Material: CD4+ T cells sorted from blood. This chain connects TRBV30 to TRBJ2-7, with D tentatively TRBD1 (5 bases). The sequence came from a human donor in good health. The CDR3 spells CAWSLVRANEQYF. The CDR3 DNA reads TGTGCCTGGAGTCTTGTCAGGGCCAACGAGCAGTACTTC.